This record looks at one TCR beta chain sequence and its context. Its antigen is unknown. Germline CDR1 and CDR2: ENHRY and SYGVKD. The V end was cut by 2 bases, the J end by 0 bases, with 10 bases between. This CDR3 comprises 16 residues. The data belong to a study of cytomegalovirus exposure and HLA in healthy donors. General study findings and limits: In vitro confirmation showed three CMV-associated chains to be CMV antigen specific.

The primer mix had 60 Vbeta and 13 Jbeta primers. Using immunoSEQ multiplex PCR, the repertoire was profiled, and TCRdb retains in-frame clones only, with some absent. Found here are some 140,000 clones, roughly 79% of them singletons; the top ten hold approximately 0.97%. The rearrangement links TRBV10-3 to TRBJ1-4, with D perhaps TRBD1 (6 bases). The source is a man aged 18 to 30 in good health and CMV-seronegative. Sequenced: PBMCs. The CDR3 here is CAISEGTSTTNEKLFF. The CDR3 region has the DNA TGTGCCATCAGTGAGGGGACATCCACAACTAATGAAAAACTGTTTTTT.